Listed below are T cell receptor beta chains from one sample, sequenced in a study of blood T cell repertoires in COVID-19. Using immunoSEQ multiplex PCR, the repertoire was profiled, and TCRdb retains in-frame clones only, with some absent. The profile shows under 300,000 clones, around 84% of them singletons. The specimen sequenced was peripheral blood. These receptors all stem from a human donor with COVID-19, enrolled during active disease. The donor label of this sample is uncertain. Both conserved end residues are part of each CDR3. A D gene is named only where the DNA matches it firmly. Clone size is shown for a subset of rows, as once, few, many or a class of expanded clone.

CDR3 | DNA | length | J | D | V | size
CASSDRHSGANVLTF | TGTGCCAGCTCGGACAGGCACTCTGGGGCCAACGTCCTGACTTTC | 15 | TRBJ2-6 | TRBD1 | TRBV19 | .
CASSRTGATYEQYF | TGCGCCAGCAGTCGGACAGGGGCCACCTACGAGCAGTACTTC | 14 | TRBJ2-7 | TRBD1 | TRBV10-1 | once
CASSLLGAGVETQYF | TGTGCCAGCAGTCTCCTCGGTGCGGGAGTGGAGACCCAGTACTTC | 15 | TRBJ2-5 | TRBD2 | TRBV6-6 | .
CAISGSTGAGELFF | TGTGCCATCAGTGGGTCAACAGGGGCCGGGGAGCTGTTTTTT | 14 | TRBJ2-2 | TRBD1 | TRBV10-3 | .
CASSSLEGLLSYNEQFF | TGTGCCAGCTCATCTCTGGAGGGATTACTCTCCTACAATGAGCAGTTCTTC | 17 | TRBJ2-1 | . | TRBV18 | .
CASSVQGATEAFF | TGTGCCAGCTCTGTACAGGGTGCCACTGAAGCTTTCTTT | 13 | TRBJ1-1 | . | TRBV18 | .
CSASLLSRTSGSQPAYEQYF | TGCAGTGCTAGTCTCCTTTCGCGGACTAGCGGTTCACAACCGGCCTACGAGCAGTACTTC | 20 | TRBJ2-7 | TRBD2 | TRBV20-1 | .
CAISESGPNYGYTF | TGTGCCATCAGTGAGTCGGGCCCTAACTATGGCTACACCTTC | 14 | TRBJ1-2 | . | TRBV10-3 | .
CASRPGLSGANVLTF | TGTGCCAGCAGACCAGGGCTATCTGGGGCCAACGTCCTGACTTTC | 15 | TRBJ2-6 | . | TRBV28 | .
CASGRGTEAFF | TGTGCCAGCGGGAGGGGCACTGAAGCTTTCTTT | 11 | TRBJ1-1 | . | TRBV6-5 | once
CASRGQPNTEAFF | TGTGCCAGCAGAGGACAGCCGAACACTGAAGCTTTCTTT | 13 | TRBJ1-1 | . | TRBV28 | few
CASSPFGRGEGYEQYF | TGTGCCAGCTCACCTTTCGGGAGGGGGGAAGGATACGAGCAGTACTTC | 16 | TRBJ2-7 | TRBD2 | TRBV18 | .
CASSSGQGGREQYF | TGTGCCAGCTCATCGGGACAGGGAGGAAGAGAGCAGTACTTC | 14 | TRBJ2-7 | TRBD1 | TRBV18 | .
CASSLKAGGLADFYEQYF | TGTGCCAGCAGCTTAAAAGCGGGGGGACTAGCGGATTTCTACGAGCAGTACTTC | 18 | TRBJ2-7 | TRBD2 | TRBV7-3 | .
CASRGSLNTEAFF | TGTGCCAGCAGGGGGAGTTTAAACACTGAAGCTTTCTTT | 13 | TRBJ1-1 | . | TRBV6-5 | .
CASSLVTGQGGYTF | TGTGCCAGCAGTTTAGTCACCGGACAGGGCGGCTACACCTTC | 14 | TRBJ1-2 | TRBD1 | TRBV27 | .
CACHRLDYGYTF | TGTGCCTGCCACCGGTTGGACTATGGCTACACCTTC | 12 | TRBJ1-2 | . | TRBV30 | .
CSASRRGRDYGYTF | TGCAGTGCTAGTAGGAGGGGGCGCGACTATGGCTACACCTTC | 14 | TRBJ1-2 | TRBD1 | TRBV20-1 | .
CASGRVDTGELFF | TGTGCAAGCGGGAGAGTTGACACCGGGGAGCTGTTTTTT | 13 | TRBJ2-2 | TRBD2 | TRBV6-5 | .
CASSLRVGGIGTEAFF | TGTGCCAGCTCACTCAGGGTCGGGGGGATCGGCACTGAAGCTTTCTTT | 16 | TRBJ1-1 | . | TRBV18 | .
CARGDLYEQYF | TGTGCCCGGGGGGATCTCTACGAGCAGTACTTC | 11 | TRBJ2-7 | TRBD2 | TRBV12-3/TRBV12-4 | .
CASNAAGAIDEQYF | TGTGCCAGCAATGCGGCGGGAGCGATCGACGAGCAGTACTTC | 14 | TRBJ2-7 | TRBD2 | TRBV5-4 | .
CASSSGTGVWADQPQHF | TGTGCCAGCAGTTCCGGGACAGGGGTCTGGGCGGATCAGCCCCAGCATTTT | 17 | TRBJ1-5 | TRBD1 | TRBV6-2/TRBV6-3 | once
CASSLGTGHNQPQHF | TGTGCCAGCAGCTTGGGAACCGGACATAATCAGCCCCAGCATTTT | 15 | TRBJ1-5 | . | TRBV5-5 | .
CASSQKQGLNTEAFF | TGTGCCAGCAGCCAAAAACAGGGGTTGAACACTGAAGCTTTCTTT | 15 | TRBJ1-1 | TRBD1 | TRBV6-5 | once
CASSFFQISTDTQYF | TGTGCCAGCTCCTTTTTCCAGATTAGCACAGATACGCAGTATTTT | 15 | TRBJ2-3 | . | TRBV18 | .
CASSLIGGTEAFF | TGTGCCAGCAGCTTGATAGGGGGCACTGAAGCTTTCTTT | 13 | TRBJ1-1 | . | TRBV5-4 | .
CASSRDWGGQETQYF | TGTGCCAGCAGCCGGGACTGGGGGGGACAAGAGACCCAGTACTTC | 15 | TRBJ2-5 | TRBD2 | TRBV7-2 | .
CASSQDRTGYEQYF | TGCGCCAGCAGCCAAGATAGGACAGGCTACGAGCAGTACTTC | 14 | TRBJ2-7 | TRBD1 | TRBV4-3 | .
CASSLGLAGFYEQYF | TGTGCCAGCAGCCTAGGACTAGCGGGATTCTACGAGCAGTACTTC | 15 | TRBJ2-7 | TRBD2 | TRBV11-2 | .
CASSLVVSGNTIYF | TGTGCCAGCAGCTTAGTAGTTTCTGGAAACACCATATATTTT | 14 | TRBJ1-3 | . | TRBV7-9 | .
CASSSGLAGERDIQYF | TGCGCCAGCAGCTCGGGACTAGCGGGAGAGCGGGACATTCAGTACTTC | 16 | TRBJ2-4 | TRBD2 | TRBV5-1 | .
CASSSRTGLLPETQYF | TGTGCCAGCAGCTCACGGACAGGTCTTCTCCCAGAGACCCAGTACTTC | 16 | TRBJ2-5 | TRBD1 | TRBV5-6 | .
CASSLAGTSGETQYF | TGTGCCAGCAGCTTAGCCGGGACTAGCGGTGAGACCCAGTACTTC | 15 | TRBJ2-5 | TRBD2 | TRBV7-2 | .
CASSLSGTGNEAFF | TGTGCCAGCAGTTTATCCGGGACAGGCAATGAAGCTTTCTTT | 14 | TRBJ1-1 | TRBD1 | TRBV27 | .
CASSQSNSNQPQHF | TGTGCCAGTAGTCAGTCAAATAGCAATCAGCCCCAGCATTTT | 14 | TRBJ1-5 | . | TRBV19 | .
CASSLNRGAGELFF | TGTGCCAGCAGCTTAAACAGGGGCGCCGGGGAGCTGTTTTTT | 14 | TRBJ2-2 | TRBD1 | TRBV11-2 | few
CASSLDMSTGELFF | TGTGCCAGCAGCTTAGATATGTCCACCGGGGAGCTGTTTTTT | 14 | TRBJ2-2 | . | TRBV7-9 | .
CASSRQGMNTEAFF | TGTGCCAGCAGCAGACAGGGGATGAACACTGAAGCTTTCTTT | 14 | TRBJ1-1 | TRBD1 | TRBV5-5 | .
CAITEQGALPNYEQYF | TGTGCCATCACTGAACAGGGGGCGCTCCCCAACTACGAGCAGTACTTC | 16 | TRBJ2-7 | TRBD1 | TRBV10-3 | .
CATSRAGQETQYF | TGTGCCACCAGCAGAGCGGGTCAAGAGACCCAGTACTTC | 13 | TRBJ2-5 | . | TRBV15 | .
CASSITGVGQPQHF | TGTGCCAGTAGTATCACAGGGGTAGGTCAGCCCCAGCATTTT | 14 | TRBJ1-5 | TRBD1 | TRBV19 | once
CASIPNRGAGANVLTF | TGTGCCAGCATCCCTAACAGGGGGGCCGGGGCCAACGTCCTGACTTTC | 16 | TRBJ2-6 | TRBD1 | TRBV28 | .
CASRDRGRDPGDTQYF | TGTGCCAGCAGAGACAGGGGGCGTGATCCCGGAGATACGCAGTATTTT | 16 | TRBJ2-3 | TRBD1 | TRBV2 | .
CASSLQGLAGGYNEQFF | TGTGCCAGCAGCTTGCAGGGACTAGCGGGGGGCTACAATGAGCAGTTCTTC | 17 | TRBJ2-1 | TRBD2 | TRBV5-6 | .
CASRTEGGTDTQYF | TGTGCCAGCAGAACCGAGGGGGGCACAGATACGCAGTATTTT | 14 | TRBJ2-3 | . | TRBV6-5 | once
CASSPGLGASTTGELFF | TGTGCCAGCAGTCCGGGACTAGGAGCGTCTACCACCGGGGAGCTGTTTTTT | 17 | TRBJ2-2 | TRBD2 | TRBV27 | once
CASITLAGQGGETQYF | TGTGCCAGCATCACTCTCGCGGGACAGGGTGGAGAGACCCAGTACTTC | 16 | TRBJ2-5 | TRBD1 | TRBV28 | .
CASSLNQANYGYTF | TGTGCCAGCAGTCTAAACCAAGCTAACTATGGCTACACCTTC | 14 | TRBJ1-2 | . | TRBV28 | .
CASSLVLADEQYF | TGCGCCAGCAGCTTGGTTCTAGCCGACGAGCAGTACTTC | 13 | TRBJ2-7 | . | TRBV5-1 | once
CASSPRTGENTEAFF | TGTGCCAGCTCACCAAGGACAGGGGAGAACACTGAAGCTTTCTTT | 15 | TRBJ1-1 | TRBD1 | TRBV18 | .
CASSLGAAGGTDTQYF | TGCGCCAGCAGCTTGGGAGCGGCGGGAGGAACAGATACGCAGTATTTT | 16 | TRBJ2-3 | TRBD2 | TRBV5-1 | .
CASSSVDGKLYF | TGTGCCAGCAGTTCAGTCGACGGGAAGCTATACTTC | 12 | TRBJ2-7 | . | TRBV11-3 | .
CSVDPERDTEAFF | TGCAGCGTTGACCCTGAGAGGGACACTGAAGCTTTCTTT | 13 | TRBJ1-1 | . | TRBV29-1 | .